This TCR beta chain was recovered during a study of technical replicates of blood from a handful of donors (dated by TCRdb to about 2017). Via the germline V gene, CDR1 is ENHRY and CDR2 SYGVKD. The cysteine opens and the phenylalanine closes a CDR3 of 14 amino acids. Only the CDR3 DNA is retained, 42 bases long and in frame from the first base. Trimming removed 3 bases from V and 4 bases from J, leaving 12 bases between the germline ends. Comment on this clone: No antigen is known for it. No base quality values were provided; no much bigger clone lies one nucleotide off.

The library was made by the immunoSEQ multiplex PCR assay. The source is immuneACCESS, and TCRdb retained only in-frame sequences with V and J called. Part of the clones is not carried over; for the studies checked, unresolved V genes explain less than half of this, and the remainder is unexplained. The sample data list about 90,000 clones, and about 93% of these were observed just once. The ten largest account for approximately 0.25% of the sample. Sequenced material: T cells isolated from PBMCs. This sequence uses TRBV10-3 and TRBJ2-5; the D gene is unclear. This receptor was taken from a human donor in good health. The DNA sequence follows: TGTGCCATCAGTGATCGATCGGTTGGAGAGACCCAGTACTTC. Its product reads: CAISDRSVGETQYF.